Given below is one T cell receptor beta chain in context. This record comes from a study of blood T cell repertoires in COVID-19. V dropped 6 bases and J dropped 2; count of bases not matched to a gene: 16. CDR1 and CDR2 from the germline V gene are MNHEY and SMNVEV (reference sequence). The CDR3 loop spans 17 amino acids. Using immunoSEQ multiplex PCR, the repertoire was profiled, and TCRdb retains in-frame clones only, with some absent. The sample holds about 220,000 clones; roughly four fifths are singletons and the top ten take about 3%. The V gene is TRBV27, the J gene TRBJ2-7, with 7 bases matching TRBD1. Sequencing was done on a sample of peripheral blood. This sequence originates from a woman under 40 who had recovered from COVID-19. CDR3: CASSMVVGRGFAYEQYF. DNA for the CDR3: TGTGCCAGCAGCATGGTGGTGGGCAGGGGGTTTGCCTACGAGCAGTACTTC.